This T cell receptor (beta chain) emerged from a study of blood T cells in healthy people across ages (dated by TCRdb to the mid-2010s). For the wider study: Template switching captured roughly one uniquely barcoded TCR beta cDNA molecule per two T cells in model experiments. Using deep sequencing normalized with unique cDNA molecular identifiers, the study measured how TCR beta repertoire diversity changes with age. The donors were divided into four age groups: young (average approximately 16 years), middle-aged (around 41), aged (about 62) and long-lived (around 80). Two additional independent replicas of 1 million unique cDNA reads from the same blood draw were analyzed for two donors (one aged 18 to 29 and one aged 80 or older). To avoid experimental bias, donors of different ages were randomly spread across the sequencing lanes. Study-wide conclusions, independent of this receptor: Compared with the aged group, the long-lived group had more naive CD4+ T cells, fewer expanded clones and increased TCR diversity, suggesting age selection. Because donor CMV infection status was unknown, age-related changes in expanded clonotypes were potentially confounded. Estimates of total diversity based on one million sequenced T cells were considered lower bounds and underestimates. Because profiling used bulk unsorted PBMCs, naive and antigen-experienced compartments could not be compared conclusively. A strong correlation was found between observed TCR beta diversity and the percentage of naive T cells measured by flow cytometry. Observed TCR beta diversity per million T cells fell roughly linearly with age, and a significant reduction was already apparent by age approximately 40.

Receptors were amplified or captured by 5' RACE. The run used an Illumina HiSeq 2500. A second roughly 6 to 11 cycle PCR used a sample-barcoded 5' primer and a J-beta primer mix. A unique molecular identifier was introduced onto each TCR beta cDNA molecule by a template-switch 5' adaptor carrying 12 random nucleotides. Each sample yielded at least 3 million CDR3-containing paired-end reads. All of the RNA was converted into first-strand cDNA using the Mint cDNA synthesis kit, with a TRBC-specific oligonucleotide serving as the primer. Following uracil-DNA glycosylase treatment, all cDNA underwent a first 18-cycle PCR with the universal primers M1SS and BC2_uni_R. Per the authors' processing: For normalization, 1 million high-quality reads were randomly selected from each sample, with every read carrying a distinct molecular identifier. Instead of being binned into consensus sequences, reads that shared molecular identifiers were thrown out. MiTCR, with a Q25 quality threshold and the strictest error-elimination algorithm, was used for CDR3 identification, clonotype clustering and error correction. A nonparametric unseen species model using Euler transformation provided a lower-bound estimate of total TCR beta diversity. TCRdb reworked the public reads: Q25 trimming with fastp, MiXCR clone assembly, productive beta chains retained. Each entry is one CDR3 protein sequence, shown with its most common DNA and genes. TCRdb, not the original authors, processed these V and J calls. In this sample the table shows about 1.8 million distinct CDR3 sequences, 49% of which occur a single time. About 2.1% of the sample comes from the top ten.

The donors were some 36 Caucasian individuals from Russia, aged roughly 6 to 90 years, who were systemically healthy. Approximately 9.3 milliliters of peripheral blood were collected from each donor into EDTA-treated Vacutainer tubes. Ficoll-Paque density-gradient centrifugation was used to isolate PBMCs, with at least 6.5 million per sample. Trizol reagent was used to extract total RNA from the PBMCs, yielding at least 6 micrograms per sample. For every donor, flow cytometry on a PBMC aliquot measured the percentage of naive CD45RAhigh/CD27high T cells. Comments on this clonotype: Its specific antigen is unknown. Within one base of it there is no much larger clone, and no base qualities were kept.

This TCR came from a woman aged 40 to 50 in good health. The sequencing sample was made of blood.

CDR3 loop: CASSQDYRGGVTQYF. The DNA sequence is given as TGTGCCAGCAGCCAAGATTACCGGGGCGGTGTTACGCAGTATTTT. The chain links TRBV3-1 with TRBJ2-3, with the D gene tentatively TRBD1 or TRBD2, based on 5 matching bases in each. The germline V gene (reference sequence) supplies CDR1 LGHDT and CDR2 YNNKEL. From cysteine to phenylalanine, the CDR3 is 15 amino acids long. The sequence is cut down to CDR3 DNA, 45 bases in frame from base 1. V and J are truncated by 0 bases and 8 bases respectively, leaving an intervening sequence of 15 bases.